The TCR beta chain described here comes from a study of T cells in Graves' hyperthyroidism and ophthalmopathy. Template material for amplifying TCR beta CDR3 regions consisted of RNA transcripts. In the first-round RT-PCR of the TCR CDR3, the HTBI primer set was used. TCRdb recomputed calls from the multiplex PCR reads with MiXCR, one row per CDR3 protein. Counted here are 550,000 to 850,000 distinct CDR3 sequences, under 20% occurring once; the ten biggest clones make up approximately 15%. The CDR3 spans 15 residues. V lost 6 bases to trimming and J lost 0 bases, with 12 bases between them. CDR1 and CDR2 from the germline V gene are KGHSH and LQKENI. Study-wide results and caveats: Most clonotypes expanded in the thyroid (above 0.001) were also present in blood.

Diagnosing involved the use of clinical symptoms, serum thyroxine and TRAb, thyroid ultrasound and orbital computed tomography. The study collected blood at first hyperthyroidism diagnosis, before any ophthalmopathy symptoms arose. Details on this clonotype: Its antigen is unidentified.

Sequenced material: blood. V usage is TRBV18 and J usage is TRBJ2-1; no definite D call. The source of this sequence is a woman aged 45-65 years with Graves' hyperthyroidism that later progressed to Graves' ophthalmopathy. CDR3 DNA sequence: TGTGCCAGCTCGCCCACCTTAAGCTCCTACAATGAGCAGTTCTTC. Amino acids: CASSPTLSSYNEQFF.